The 3 T cell receptor beta chains below were found in one sample sequenced in a study of blood T cell repertoires in COVID-19. Using immunoSEQ multiplex PCR, the repertoire was profiled, and TCRdb retains in-frame clones only, with some absent. The table shows about 340,000 clones, with more than 70% occurring only once. The sample was peripheral blood. These TCRs come from a man aged 30 to 45 with active or convalescent COVID-19.

V usage is TRBV15 and J usage is TRBJ1-4; D remains ambiguous. CDR1 and CDR2 (germline): LNHNV, YYDKDF (reference sequence). Trimming took off 1 base at V and 6 bases at J, with 6 bases between the two ends. The CDR3 runs 13 residues. The CDR3 protein is CATSRVLDEKLFF. DNA for the CDR3: TGTGCCACCAGCAGAGTACTCGATGAAAAACTGTTTTTT.

Note on this clone: The same CDR3 is also encoded by other DNA sequences in this sample. This rearrangement joins TRBV19 to TRBJ2-2; TRBD1 is a possible D gene (6 bases). The CDR3 loop spans 14 amino acids. Per the germline V gene, CDR1 is LNHDA and CDR2 is SQIVND (reference sequence). Deletions cut 4 bases from V and 2 bases from J, with 8 bases between. CDR3 bases: TGTGCCAGTAGTAGGACAGCTAACACCGGGGAGCTGTTTTTT. The encoded protein is CASSRTANTGELFF.

The chain combines TRBV4-1 with TRBJ1-1; 7 positions agree with TRBD1. V was pared by 4 bases and J by 4 bases, with 6 bases of the junction left unmatched. CDR1 and CDR2 from the germline V gene are MGHRA and YSYEKL. This CDR3 comprises 14 residues. CDR3 loop: CASSPIQGGTEAFF. CDR3 bases: TGCGCCAGCAGCCCCATCCAGGGGGGCACTGAAGCTTTCTTT.